This TCR beta chain was documented in a study of cytomegalovirus exposure and HLA in healthy donors. As for the study in general: Early on, a data release was issued that held roughly 86 million unique TCRs from HLA-typed donors.

Whole-study results and caveats: A later examination showed that TCR association rates differed by HLA locus, with DRB1 most and HLA-C fewest. Across donors, presence/absence analyses took sequencing depth to be roughly uniform. As was reported, the HLA-A and HLA-B alleles of most subjects were accurately predicted from TCR beta sequences.

The PCR made use of 60 Vbeta and 13 Jbeta primers. Generated by immunoSEQ multiplex PCR, the TCRdb table keeps only in-frame clones and is missing some. The data contain around 67,000 clones, approximately 58% of them seen just once; the ten biggest clones take up 3% to 3.5%. Points on this clone: No antigen is known for it.

This CDR3 contains 18 residues. Losses at the gene ends were 0 bases for V and 1 base for J; bases not matched to a gene: 8. CDR1 is WNHNN and CDR2 is SYGVQD in the germline V gene (reference sequence). Sequencing was done on a sample of PBMCs. This rearrangement joins TRBV10-1 to TRBJ1-1; 10 bases match TRBD1. This receptor was identified in a woman aged 45-59 years in good health and CMV-seronegative. Here the CDR3 DNA reads TGCGCCAGCAGTGAGTCCGGGACAGGGGTGGTGAGGAACACTGAAGCTTTCTTT. Amino acid sequence: CASSESGTGVVRNTEAFF.